Each of the 2 T cell receptor beta chains below was sequenced from the same sample in a study of shared clonotypes between healthy human individuals. Some clones are missing from TCRdb's copy, which holds only in-frame ones; the method was immunoSEQ multiplex PCR. The table records about 980,000 clones, over 75% of them present only once. The sequenced sample was memory CD4+ T cells sorted from blood. Subset denoted: CD45RA-negative fraction. The receptor set was obtained from a man aged 18 to 29 in good health.

This clone has just a few counts. This rearrangement joins TRBV9 to TRBJ2-3; no definite D call. The CDR3 loop spans 15 amino acids. Trimming removed 0 bases from V and 0 bases from J, with 8 bases in between. Germline loops: CDR1 SGDLS, CDR2 YYNGEE. The CDR3: CASSVGASSTDTQYF. CDR3 nucleotides: TGTGCCAGCAGCGTAGGAGCTTCTAGCACAGATACGCAGTATTTT. The whole variable domain, filled in from reference TRBV9 and TRBJ2-3, reads DSGVTQTPKHLITATGQRVTLRCSPRSGDLSVYWYQQSLDQGLQFLIQYYNGEERAKGNILERFSAQQFPDLHSELNLSSLELGDSALYFCASSVGASSTDTQYFGPGTRLTVL.

This chain connects TRBV7-8 to TRBJ2-2; 10 bases line up with TRBD2. V lost 5 bases, J lost 4 bases, and 4 bases stayed unmatched. Germline CDR1 is SGHVS and CDR2 is FQNEAQ. The CDR3 is made up of 15 amino acids. CDR3 residues: CASSLRLAGTGELFF. The CDR3 DNA sequence: TGTGCCAGCAGCCTTCGACTAGCGGGCACCGGGGAGCTGTTTTTT.